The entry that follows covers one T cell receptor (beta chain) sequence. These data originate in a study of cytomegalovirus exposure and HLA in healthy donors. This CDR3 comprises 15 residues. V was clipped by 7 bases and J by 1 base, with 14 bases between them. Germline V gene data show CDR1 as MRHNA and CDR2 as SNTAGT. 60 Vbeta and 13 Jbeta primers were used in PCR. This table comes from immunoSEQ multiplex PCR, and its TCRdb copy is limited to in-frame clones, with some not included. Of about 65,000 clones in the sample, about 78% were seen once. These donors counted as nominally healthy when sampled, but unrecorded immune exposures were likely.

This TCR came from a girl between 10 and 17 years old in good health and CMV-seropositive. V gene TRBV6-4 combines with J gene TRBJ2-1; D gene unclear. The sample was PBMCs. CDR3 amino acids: CASNLSRSSYNEQFF. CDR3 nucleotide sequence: TGTGCCAGCAACCTAAGCAGGTCATCCTACAATGAGCAGTTCTTC.